The subject of this entry is one TCR beta chain. The clone's antigen remains unknown. No much larger clone is present one base from it, and per-base qualities are unavailable. CDR1 and CDR2 are drawn from the germline V gene: SGHVS, FQNEAQ. From cysteine to phenylalanine, the CDR3 is 13 amino acids long. Only the CDR3 region is kept as DNA, spanning 39 bases read in frame from base 1. Trimming costs V 5 bases and J 1 base, and their ends lie 8 bases apart. These data come from a study of T cell changes during pregnancy in multiple sclerosis (dated by TCRdb to 2018 to 2020). For context, the study as a whole: The study looked at changes in the T cell repertoire across pregnancy in women with multiple sclerosis.

Libraries were constructed by the immunoSEQ multiplex PCR assay. In TCRdb, the immuneACCESS table is reduced to in-frame sequences with V and J assigned. These tables do not hold every clone; where another copy was compared, an unresolved V gene accounts for under half, and the others remain unexplained. In all, the sample holds about 50,000 clones, and nearly 95% of those were seen once. The ten most abundant clones make up roughly 0.66% of the sample. Rearrangement joined TRBV7-8 to TRBJ1-2, with TRBD1 perhaps the D gene, on 6 matching bases. The sequence was collected from a female donor in good health, enrolled as a control in a pregnancy study. The source material was CD4+ T cells from peripheral blood mononuclear cells, sampled after pregnancy. In nucleotides, the sequence is TGTGCCAGCAGCGGGGACATTAACTATGGCTACACCTTC. It encodes CASSGDINYGYTF.